A selection of T cell receptor beta chains follows, all from one sample in a study of blood T cell repertoires in COVID-19. The data were produced by immunoSEQ multiplex PCR, yet TCRdb's version contains in-frame clones alone and is incomplete. The data contain under 300,000 clones, approximately 89% of them singletons. The sequenced sample was peripheral blood. The receptors come from a woman in her thirties or forties who had recovered from COVID-19. Both conserved end residues are part of each CDR3. D genes are given only for firm matches. Clone size, where shown, is once, few, many, or a class for clones that have expanded.

DNA | CDR3 | J | length | V | D | size
TGTGCCAGCAGCGGACAGGGCGGCGAGACCCAGTACTTC | CASSGQGGETQYF | TRBJ2-5 | 13 | TRBV12-3/TRBV12-4 | TRBD1 | .
TGTGCCAGCAGTGAAAATGACTGGCCGGGCAATGAGCAGTTCTTC | CASSENDWPGNEQFF | TRBJ2-1 | 15 | TRBV6-1 | . | once
TGTGCCAGCGGGGCCCCGGGACAGACAACCGGGGAGCTGTTTTTT | CASGAPGQTTGELFF | TRBJ2-2 | 15 | TRBV6-4 | TRBD1 | .
TGTGCCAGCAGTCCAACTCTTGGCGAGCAGTACTTC | CASSPTLGEQYF | TRBJ2-7 | 12 | TRBV5-6 | . | .
TGTGCCAGCAGCTTGGTCGGCAGGGACAATGAGCAGTTCTTC | CASSLVGRDNEQFF | TRBJ2-1 | 14 | TRBV5-5 | . | .
TGCGCCAGCAGCCGGGATAGACAGTACTACACCTTC | CASSRDRQYYTF | TRBJ1-2 | 12 | TRBV4-1 | . | few
TGTGCCAGCAGTGGTGTTCAGGCTCTGCACTATGGCTACACCTTC | CASSGVQALHYGYTF | TRBJ1-2 | 15 | TRBV2 | . | once
TGTGCCAGCAGTTACCGGGGCAGGGGGCCAGATACGCAGTATTTT | CASSYRGRGPDTQYF | TRBJ2-3 | 15 | TRBV6-2/TRBV6-3 | TRBD1 | .
TGTGCCTGGACGCAGAACTCTGGAAACACCATATATTTT | CAWTQNSGNTIYF | TRBJ1-3 | 13 | TRBV30 | . | .
TGTGCCAGCAGCAGCGGGGGTTCTGGTGAGCAGTTCTTC | CASSSGGSGEQFF | TRBJ2-1 | 13 | TRBV3-1/TRBV3-2 | TRBD2 | once
TGTGCCAGAAGACTAAGTGCCTGCAACTATGGCTACACCTTC | CARRLSACNYGYTF | TRBJ1-2 | 14 | TRBV5-3 | . | .
TGTGCCAGCAGGCCCCGGACTTTTGCCTACAATGAGCAGTTCTTC | CASRPRTFAYNEQFF | TRBJ2-1 | 15 | TRBV6-5 | . | .
TGCGCCAGCAGTGAGTCCGGCGGGCAAGAGACCCAGTACTTC | CASSESGGQETQYF | TRBJ2-5 | 14 | TRBV10-1 | . | .
TGTGCCAGTAGTATTCGGCAGGGGCGAGGAAATCAGCCCCAGCATTTT | CASSIRQGRGNQPQHF | TRBJ1-5 | 16 | TRBV19 | . | .
TGTGCCAGCAGTTTCCTAGCCCGACAAGAGACCCAGTACTTC | CASSFLARQETQYF | TRBJ2-5 | 14 | TRBV7-8 | . | .
TGTGCCAGCGCGGGACAGGGCGCCGGGGAGCTGTTTTTT | CASAGQGAGELFF | TRBJ2-2 | 13 | TRBV12-3/TRBV12-4 | TRBD1 | .
TGTGCCAGTTTCGGGACAGGGATGTCACCCCTCCACTTT | CASFGTGMSPLHF | TRBJ1-6 | 13 | TRBV28 | TRBD1 | .
TGTGCCACCAGCAGAGCCGTTGCAGGGGCACAGCCCCAGCATTTT | CATSRAVAGAQPQHF | TRBJ1-5 | 15 | TRBV15 | . | .
TGTGCCAGCAGCCCCCTGTCAGGGTCCCTCTATGGCTACACCTTC | CASSPLSGSLYGYTF | TRBJ1-2 | 15 | TRBV9 | . | .
TGTGCCACCGGCGAATCAGGGTCTCCATACAATGAGCAGTTCTTC | CATGESGSPYNEQFF | TRBJ2-1 | 15 | TRBV24-1 | . | .
TGTGCCAGCAGCCCATCGACAGGGACTCTCTATGAGCAGTTCTTC | CASSPSTGTLYEQFF | TRBJ2-1 | 15 | TRBV27 | . | .
TGTGCCAGCAGTTACGCGGTGGCGACCTTCACCAAAAACATTCAGTACTTC | CASSYAVATFTKNIQYF | TRBJ2-4 | 17 | TRBV6-2/TRBV6-3 | . | .